This TCR beta chain was sequenced during a study of T-cell memory formation after mild COVID-19. J gave up 4 bases and V 3 bases, and 2 bases lay outside the gene matches. The length of the CDR3 is 13 residues. Looked up from germline, CDR1 is SGHAT and CDR2 is FQNNGV. This clonotype was detected many times. Using its own MiXCR run on the 5' RACE reads, TCRdb lists one record per CDR3 protein. The data hold 350,000 to 400,000 distinct CDR3 sequences, with approximately 15% observed a single time. The TCR originated in a man younger than 30 who had mild COVID-19 (a few samples of this study predate the infection). Cell type and time point are not known. What was sequenced was PBMCs or a T cell subset sorted from them (not recorded which). The chain is built from TRBV11-2 and TRBJ2-5; 7 nucleotides align to TRBD1. CDR3 sequence reads: CASSFNRGETQYF. Written as DNA, the CDR3 is TGTGCCAGCAGCTTCAACAGGGGAGAGACCCAGTACTTC.